This paragraph reports one T cell receptor beta chain. What antigen it recognizes has not been identified. The entry originates in a study of monozygotic twins with inflammatory bowel disease (dated by TCRdb to the late 2010s). For the study in its entirety: In total, approximately 28 monozygotic twin pairs made up the full study: 19 Danish pairs, all IBD-discordant, plus nine German pairs, of which four were IBD-concordant and five were IBD-discordant. Within discordant pairs, disease-associated traits were sought mainly by comparing IBD patients with their genetically identical healthy co-twins. Each individual had, on average, about 151 000 unique TCRalpha sequences and 181 000 unique TCRbeta sequences available for analysis. Beyond this particular receptor, the publication reports: Because patients were on differing immunosuppressive treatments, the repertoires may have picked up extra background noise and inter-individual variability. Compared with healthy twins, IBD patients had fewer clonotypes in common with other individuals, a difference most pronounced in patients showing signs of disease activity. No single strong signal or clonotype linked to IBD turned up in the results, so the idea that one exists was not supported. A decrease in TCRbeta repertoire diversity, as measured by inverse Simpson index, was observed in IBD patients compared with their healthy co-twins. Repertoire similarity did not differ between concordant and discordant twins, possibly due to limited statistical power. Distinction between different T cell subtypes could not be achieved in the analysis.

An approximately 2.5 ml peripheral blood sample was drawn into PAXgene tubes per donor and stored at -80°C. Without T cell sorting, total RNA was isolated from whole blood using the PAXgene blood miRNA kit on an automated QIAcube. Peripheral blood from monozygotic twin pairs who were concordant or discordant for inflammatory bowel disease underwent deep TCRalpha and TCRbeta repertoire profiling using unique molecular barcoding. Smoking habits were recorded for all twin pairs, and individuals were classified as current, former or never smokers. Based on the germline V gene, the CDR1 and CDR2 sequences are SGHRS and YFSETQ. Including cysteine and phenylalanine, the CDR3 has 14 amino acids. The coding DNA is unavailable. The library came from 5' RACE. Each TCR library was prepared from around 3,400 ng of total RNA. For each sample, cDNA synthesis with SMARTScribe reverse transcriptase was split into eight separate reactions. During cDNA synthesis, template switching introduced unique molecular identifiers that contained a 6-nucleotide sample barcode. Two nested PCRs of roughly 16 and 10 cycles amplified the TCRalpha and TCRbeta cDNA, and bead purification followed each PCR. Before amplification, the cDNA was both treated with uracil DNA-glycosylase and purified with the QIAquick PCR purification kit. The second PCR added Illumina TruSeq-compatible adapters along with sample-specific barcodes. Library quality and concentration were checked on TapeStation and Qubit, and libraries were pooled at around 5.3 ng each. Sequencing of the pooled libraries was done on an Illumina HiSeq2500 single-index Rapid Run using custom sequencing primers and 2 x 100 bp reads. Turning to the authors' computational methods: MiGEC version 1.2.6 was used for UMI-based consensus assembly, which corrected PCR and sequencing errors. MiXCR version 2.1.1 handled V(D)J alignment, clonotype assembly and CDR3 extraction. Normalisation of gene usage, clonotype sharing and MAIT/NKT TCR abundance was achieved by analysing the top 1000, 10 000 and 20 000 clonotypes per sample. After downsampling to 27 000 UMIs, diversity was calculated as the inverse Simpson index using the vegan R package. Statistical testing used paired Mann-Whitney U tests on the discordant twin pairs and applied Benjamini-Hochberg correction for multiple testing. TCRdb reprocessed the reads, so every CDR3 protein sequence counts as one entry and DNA is not shown. TCRdb's processing, not the authors', yielded these V and J calls. This sample's table lists about 300,000 distinct CDR3 sequences. The ten largest clones represent 5.5% to 6.5% of the sample.

The TCR comes from a human donor with ulcerative colitis or Crohn's disease, or a healthy co-twin of an affected twin (not recorded which). Sequencing was done on a sample of blood. This chain joins TRBV5-1 to TRBJ1-6. The CDR3 in this case is CASSLLQQYSPLHF.